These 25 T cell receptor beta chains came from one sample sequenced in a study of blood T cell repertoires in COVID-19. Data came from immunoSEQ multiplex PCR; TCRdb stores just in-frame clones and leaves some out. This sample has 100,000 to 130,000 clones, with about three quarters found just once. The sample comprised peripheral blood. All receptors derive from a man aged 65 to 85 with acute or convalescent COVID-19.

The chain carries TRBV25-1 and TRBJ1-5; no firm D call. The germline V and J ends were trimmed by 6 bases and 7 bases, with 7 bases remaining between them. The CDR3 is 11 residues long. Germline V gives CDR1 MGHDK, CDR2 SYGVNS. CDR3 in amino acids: CASSRWQPQHF. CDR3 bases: TGTGCCAGCAGCAGGTGGCAGCCCCAGCATTTT.

The CDR3 spells CASSLLAPEQFF. The CDR3 region has the DNA TGTGCCAGCAGTTTACTAGCGCCCGAGCAGTTCTTC. The chain links TRBV28 to TRBJ2-1; maybe TRBD2 (6 bases). CDR3 length: 12 residues. Per germline, CDR1 MDHEN and CDR2 SYDVKM. The V and J ends lost 2 bases and 10 bases respectively, with 9 bases between them.

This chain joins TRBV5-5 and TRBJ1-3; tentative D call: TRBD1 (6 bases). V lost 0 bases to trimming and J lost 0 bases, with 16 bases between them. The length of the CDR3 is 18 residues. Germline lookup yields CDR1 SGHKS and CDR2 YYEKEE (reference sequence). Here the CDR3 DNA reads TGTGCCAGCAGCTTGGCTTCCGGGGGGCCGACCTCTGGAAACACCATATATTTT. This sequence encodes CASSLASGGPTSGNTIYF.

The CDR3 protein is CASSEAGRGVYNEQFF. The CDR3 region has the DNA TGTGCCAGCAGTGAAGCGGGGCGGGGAGTCTACAATGAGCAGTTCTTC. This chain links TRBV6-1 with TRBJ2-1; D may be TRBD2 (6 bases). V lost 0 bases and J lost 3, with 12 bases in between. Germline-derived CDR1 and CDR2 are MNHNS and SASEGT. This CDR3 region has 16 residues.

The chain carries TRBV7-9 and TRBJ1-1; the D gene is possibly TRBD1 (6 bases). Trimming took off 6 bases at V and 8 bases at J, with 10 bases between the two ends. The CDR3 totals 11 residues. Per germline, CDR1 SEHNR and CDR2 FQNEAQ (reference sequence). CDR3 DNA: TGTGCCAGCAGTCCTGACAGGGAAGCTTTCTTT. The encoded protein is CASSPDREAFF.

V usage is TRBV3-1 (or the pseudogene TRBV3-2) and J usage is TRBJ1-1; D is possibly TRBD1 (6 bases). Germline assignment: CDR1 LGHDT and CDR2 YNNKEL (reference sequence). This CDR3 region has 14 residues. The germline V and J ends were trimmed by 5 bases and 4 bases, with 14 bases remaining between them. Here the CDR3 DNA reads TGTGCCAGCAGCTACCTCCTGGGGGCCACTGAAGCTTTCTTT. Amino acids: CASSYLLGATEAFF.

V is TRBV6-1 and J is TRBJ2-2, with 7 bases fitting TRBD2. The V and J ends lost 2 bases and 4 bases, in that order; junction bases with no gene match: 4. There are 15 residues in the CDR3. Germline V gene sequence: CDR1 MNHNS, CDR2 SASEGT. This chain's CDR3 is CASSERRGSTGELFF. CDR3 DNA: TGTGCCAGCAGTGAAAGGCGGGGGAGCACCGGGGAGCTGTTTTTT.

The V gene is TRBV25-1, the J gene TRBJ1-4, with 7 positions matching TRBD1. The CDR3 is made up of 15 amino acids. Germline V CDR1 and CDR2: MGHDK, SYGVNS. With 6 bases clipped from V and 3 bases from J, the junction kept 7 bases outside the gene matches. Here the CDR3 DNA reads TGTGCCAGCAGCCGAGGGGGCTGGGCTAATGAAAAACTGTTTTTT. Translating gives CASSRGGWANEKLFF. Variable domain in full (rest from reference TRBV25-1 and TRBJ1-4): EADIYQTPRYLVIGTGKKITLECSQTMGHDKMYWYQQDPGMELHLIHYSYGVNSTEKGDLSSESTVSRIRTEHFPLTLESARPSHTSQYLCASSRGGWANEKLFFGSGTQLSVL.

CDR3 amino acids: CASSPVENYGYTF. In DNA, the CDR3 is TGTGCCAGCTCACCGGTAGAGAACTATGGCTACACCTTC. The genes are TRBV18 and TRBJ1-2; D call uncertain. The germline V gene has CDR1 KGHSH and CDR2 LQKENI. The CDR3 is 13 residues long. V gave up 3 bases and J gave up 2 bases, with 7 bases separating them.

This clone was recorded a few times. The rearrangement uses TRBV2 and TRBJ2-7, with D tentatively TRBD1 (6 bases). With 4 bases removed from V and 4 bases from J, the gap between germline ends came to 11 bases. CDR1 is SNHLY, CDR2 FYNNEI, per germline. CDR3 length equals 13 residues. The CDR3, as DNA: TGTGCCAGCAGTGGTGGCAGGGGATACGAGCAGTACTTC. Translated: CASSGGRGYEQYF.

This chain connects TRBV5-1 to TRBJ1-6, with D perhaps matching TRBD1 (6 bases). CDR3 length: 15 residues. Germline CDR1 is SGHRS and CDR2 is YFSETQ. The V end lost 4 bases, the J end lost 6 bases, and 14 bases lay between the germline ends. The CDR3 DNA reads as TGCGCCAGCAGCCTAGGACAGTCAAGTAATTCACCCCTCCACTTT. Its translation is CASSLGQSSNSPLHF.

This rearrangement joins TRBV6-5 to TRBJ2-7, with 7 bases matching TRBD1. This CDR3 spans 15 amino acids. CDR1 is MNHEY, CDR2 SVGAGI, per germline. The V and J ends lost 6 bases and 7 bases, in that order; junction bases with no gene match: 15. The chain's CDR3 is CASSSPQGIPWEQYF. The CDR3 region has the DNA TGTGCCAGCAGCTCCCCACAGGGGATTCCGTGGGAGCAGTACTTC.

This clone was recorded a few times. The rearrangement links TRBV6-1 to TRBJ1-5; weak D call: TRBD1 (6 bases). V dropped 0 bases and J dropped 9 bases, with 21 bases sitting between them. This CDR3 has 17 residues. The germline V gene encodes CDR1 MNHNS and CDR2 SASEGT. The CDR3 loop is CASSEALVGQPLRPQHF. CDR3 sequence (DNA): TGTGCCAGCAGTGAAGCGCTGGTGGGACAACCCCTTCGGCCCCAGCATTTT.

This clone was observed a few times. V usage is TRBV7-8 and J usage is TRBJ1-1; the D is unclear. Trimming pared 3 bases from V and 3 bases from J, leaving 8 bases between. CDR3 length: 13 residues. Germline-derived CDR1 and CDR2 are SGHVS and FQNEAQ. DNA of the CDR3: TGTGCCAGCAGCTTGAAACTCGACACTGAAGCTTTCTTT. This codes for CASSLKLDTEAFF.

The CDR3 is CASSLYGGGNTIYF. The DNA of the CDR3 is TGTGCCAGCAGCCTATACGGGGGTGGAAACACCATATATTTT. The chain recombines TRBV3-1 (or the pseudogene TRBV3-2) with TRBJ1-3; a possible D gene is TRBD1 (5 bases). Trimming pared 4 bases from V and 3 bases from J, leaving 10 bases between. The CDR3 covers 14 residues. Looked up from germline, CDR1 is LGHDT and CDR2 is YNNKEL (reference sequence).

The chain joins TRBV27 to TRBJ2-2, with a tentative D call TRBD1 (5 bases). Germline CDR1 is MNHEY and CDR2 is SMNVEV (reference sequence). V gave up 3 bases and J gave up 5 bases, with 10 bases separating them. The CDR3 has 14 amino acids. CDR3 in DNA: TGTGCCAGCAGTTTGAGACAGAAAACCGGGGAGCTGTTTTTT. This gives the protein CASSLRQKTGELFF.

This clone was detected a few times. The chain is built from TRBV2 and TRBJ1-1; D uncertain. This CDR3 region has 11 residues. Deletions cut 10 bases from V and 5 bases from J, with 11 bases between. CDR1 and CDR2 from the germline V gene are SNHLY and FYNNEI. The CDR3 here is CAISTGTEAFF. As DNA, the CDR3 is TGTGCCATTTCGACTGGGACTGAAGCTTTCTTT.

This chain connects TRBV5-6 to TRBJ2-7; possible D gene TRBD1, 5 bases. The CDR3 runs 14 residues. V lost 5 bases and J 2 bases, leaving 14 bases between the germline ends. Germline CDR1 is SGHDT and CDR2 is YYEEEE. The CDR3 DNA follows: TGTGCCAGCAGTTGGGGTCGCAGGGCCTACGAGCAGTACTTC. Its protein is CASSWGRRAYEQYF.

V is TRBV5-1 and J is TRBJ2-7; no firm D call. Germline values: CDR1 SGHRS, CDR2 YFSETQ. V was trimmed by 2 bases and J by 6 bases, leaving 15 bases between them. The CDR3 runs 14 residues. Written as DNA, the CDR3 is TGCGCCAGCAGCTTAGACTGGAGTTCGGGCGAGCAGTACTTC. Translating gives CASSLDWSSGEQYF.

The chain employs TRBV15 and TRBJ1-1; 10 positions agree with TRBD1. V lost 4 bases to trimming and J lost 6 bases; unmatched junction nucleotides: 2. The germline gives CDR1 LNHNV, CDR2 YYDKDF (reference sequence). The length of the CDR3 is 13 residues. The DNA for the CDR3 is TGTGCCACCAGCATAGACAGGGGGCCTGAAGCTTTCTTT. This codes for CATSIDRGPEAFF.

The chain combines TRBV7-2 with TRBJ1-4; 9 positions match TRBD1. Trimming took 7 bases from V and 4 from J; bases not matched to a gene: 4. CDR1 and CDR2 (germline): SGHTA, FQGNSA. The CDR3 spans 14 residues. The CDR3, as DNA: TGTGCCAGCACCCAGGACAGGGGTAATGAAAAACTGTTTTTT. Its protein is CASTQDRGNEKLFF. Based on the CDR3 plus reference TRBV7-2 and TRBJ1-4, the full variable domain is GAGVSQSPSNKVTEKGKDVELRCDPISGHTALYWYRQSLGQGLEFLIYFQGNSAPDKSGLPSDRFSAERTGGSVSTLTIQRTQQEDSAVYLCASTQDRGNEKLFFGSGTQLSVL.

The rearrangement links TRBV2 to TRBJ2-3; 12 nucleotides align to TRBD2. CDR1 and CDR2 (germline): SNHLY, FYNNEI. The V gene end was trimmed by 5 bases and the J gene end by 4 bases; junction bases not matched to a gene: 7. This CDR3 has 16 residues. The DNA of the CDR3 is TGTGCCAGCAGTCGGGAGACTAGCGGGGGCGCAGATACGCAGTATTTT. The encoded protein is CASSRETSGGADTQYF.

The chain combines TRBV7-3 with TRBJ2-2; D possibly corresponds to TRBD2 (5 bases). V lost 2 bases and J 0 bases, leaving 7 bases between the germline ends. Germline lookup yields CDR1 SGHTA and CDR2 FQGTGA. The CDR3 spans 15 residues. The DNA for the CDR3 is TGTGCCAGCAGCTTATACGGGACGAACACCGGGGAGCTGTTTTTT. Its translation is CASSLYGTNTGELFF.

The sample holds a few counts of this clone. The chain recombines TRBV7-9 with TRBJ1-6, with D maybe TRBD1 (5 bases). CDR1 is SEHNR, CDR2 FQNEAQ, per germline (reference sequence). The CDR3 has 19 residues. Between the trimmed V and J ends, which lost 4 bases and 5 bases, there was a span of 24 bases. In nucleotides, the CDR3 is TGTGCCAGCAGCTCACCCGGCAGCGTCGGGGGTACCAATAATTCACCCCTCCACTTT. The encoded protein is CASSSPGSVGGTNNSPLHF.

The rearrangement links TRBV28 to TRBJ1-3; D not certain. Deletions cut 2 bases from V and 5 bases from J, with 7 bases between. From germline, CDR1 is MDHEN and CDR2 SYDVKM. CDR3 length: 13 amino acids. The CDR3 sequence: CASSLGQRNTIYF. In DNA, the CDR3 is TGTGCCAGCAGTTTAGGGCAGAGAAACACCATATATTTT. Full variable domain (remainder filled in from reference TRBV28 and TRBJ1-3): DVKVTQSSRYLVKRTGEKVFLECVQDMDHENMFWYRQDPGLGLRLIYFSYDVKMKEKGDIPEGYSVSREKKERFSLILESASTNQTSMYLCASSLGQRNTIYFGEGSWLTVV.